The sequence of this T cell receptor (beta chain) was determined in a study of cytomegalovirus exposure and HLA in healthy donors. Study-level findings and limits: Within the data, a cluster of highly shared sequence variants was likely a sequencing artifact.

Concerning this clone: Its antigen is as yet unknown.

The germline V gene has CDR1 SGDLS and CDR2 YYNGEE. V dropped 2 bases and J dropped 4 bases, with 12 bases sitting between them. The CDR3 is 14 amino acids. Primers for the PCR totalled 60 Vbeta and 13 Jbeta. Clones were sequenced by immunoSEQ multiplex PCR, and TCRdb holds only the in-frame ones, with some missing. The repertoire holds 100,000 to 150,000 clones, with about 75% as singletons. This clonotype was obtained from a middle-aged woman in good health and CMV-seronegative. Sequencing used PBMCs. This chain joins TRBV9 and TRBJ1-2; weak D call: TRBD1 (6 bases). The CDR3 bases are TGTGCCAGCAGCGTTTTGGGGGACACCTATGGCTACACCTTC. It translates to CASSVLGDTYGYTF.